One and the same sample provided the 4 T cell receptor beta chains below, sequenced in a study of spatial heterogeneity in lung cancer. TCRdb re-analysed the 5' RACE reads in MiXCR, keeping a single row per CDR3 protein. Among approximately 100,000 distinct CDR3 sequences, approximately 19% were seen once, and the ten largest hold 20% to 25%. The time point denotes: blood at routine non-recurrence follow-up after resection. The sample in question was PBMCs, obtained at follow-up. The receptors derive from a male donor with early-stage non-small cell lung cancer.

This clonotype has more than one count but fewer than ten. The chain combines TRBV7-2 with TRBJ2-2, with D uncertain. V gave up 7 bases and J gave up 1 base, with 13 bases separating them. The CDR3 has 15 amino acids. CDR1 and CDR2 from the germline V gene are SGHTA and FQGNSA. For the CDR3, the DNA is TGTGCCAGCACAATAGGCAGATTGAACACCGGGGAGCTGTTTTTT. Amino acid sequence: CASTIGRLNTGELFF.

This clonotype was seen more than once but under ten times. This sequence joins TRBV27 and TRBJ2-3, with D tentatively TRBD2 (5 bases). Trimming cost V 1 base and J 4 bases, with 9 bases left between them. The CDR3 is 14 amino acids. Germline V gene lookup returns CDR1 MNHEY and CDR2 SMNVEV (reference sequence). CDR3 residues: CASSLLRVSDTQYF. The CDR3 DNA reads TGTGCCAGCAGTTTATTGAGGGTGTCAGATACGCAGTATTTT.

This clonotype was detected only a few times. The CDR3 nucleotides are TGTGCCAGCAGTGAATACGGGGATCAGCCCCAGCATTTT. Protein: CASSEYGDQPQHF. V and J are TRBV2 and TRBJ1-5; D gene unclear. Germline CDR1 and CDR2: SNHLY and FYNNEI. V was pared by 2 bases and J by 5 bases, with 7 bases between. The CDR3 has 13 amino acids.

This clonotype was found a few times. The chain joins TRBV7-9 to TRBJ1-4; D is unclear. The CDR3 has 13 residues. CDR1 and CDR2 from the germline V gene are SEHNR and FQNEAQ (reference sequence). The V gene lost 7 bases and the J gene lost 4 bases, with 10 bases spanning the gap. CDR3 coding DNA: TGTGCCAGCACCACCCGGGGTAATGAAAAACTGTTTTTT. Its protein product is CASTTRGNEKLFF.